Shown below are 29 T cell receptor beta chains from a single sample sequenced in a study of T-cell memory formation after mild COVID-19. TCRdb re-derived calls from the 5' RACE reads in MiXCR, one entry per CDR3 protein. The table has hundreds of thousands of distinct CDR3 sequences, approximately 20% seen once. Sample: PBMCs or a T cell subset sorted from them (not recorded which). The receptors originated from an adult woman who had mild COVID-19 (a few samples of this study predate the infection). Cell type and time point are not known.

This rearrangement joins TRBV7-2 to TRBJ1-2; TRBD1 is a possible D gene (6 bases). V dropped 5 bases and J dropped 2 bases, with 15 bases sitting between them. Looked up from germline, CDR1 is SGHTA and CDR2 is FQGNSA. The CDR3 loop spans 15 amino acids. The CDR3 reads CASSPGQQPNYGYTF. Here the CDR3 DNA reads TGTGCCAGCAGCCCAGGACAGCAACCGAACTATGGCTACACCTTC.

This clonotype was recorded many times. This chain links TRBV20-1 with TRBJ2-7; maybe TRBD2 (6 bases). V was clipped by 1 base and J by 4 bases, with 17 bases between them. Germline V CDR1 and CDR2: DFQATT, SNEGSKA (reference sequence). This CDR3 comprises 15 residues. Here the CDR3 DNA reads TGCAGTGCTAGAGTGGTAAGGCGGGGACTTTACGAGCAGTACTTC. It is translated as CSARVVRRGLYEQYF.

The CDR3 region has the DNA TGCGCCAGCACCTGGTATAGACAGGGGGCCTCCTACGAGCAGTACTTC. Protein product: CASTWYRQGASYEQYF. The chain uses TRBV5-1 and TRBJ2-7, with 10 bases lining up with TRBD1. The ends lost 6 bases at V and 0 bases at J; junction bases unmatched: 9. CDR3 length equals 16 residues. Germline CDR1 and CDR2: SGHRS and YFSETQ.

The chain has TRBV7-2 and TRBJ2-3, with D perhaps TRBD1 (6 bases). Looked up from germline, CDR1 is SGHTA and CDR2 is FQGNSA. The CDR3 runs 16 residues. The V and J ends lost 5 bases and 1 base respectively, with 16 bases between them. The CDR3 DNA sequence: TGTGCCAGCAGCCCACAGACAGGCCGACGCACAGATACGCAGTATTTT. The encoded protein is CASSPQTGRRTDTQYF.

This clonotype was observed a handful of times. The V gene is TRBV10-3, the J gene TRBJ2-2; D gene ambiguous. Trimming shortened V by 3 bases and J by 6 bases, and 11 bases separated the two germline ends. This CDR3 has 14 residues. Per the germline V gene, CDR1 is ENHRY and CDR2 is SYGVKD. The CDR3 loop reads CAISDSVRAGELFF. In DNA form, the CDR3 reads TGTGCCATCAGTGATTCGGTTCGGGCCGGGGAGCTGTTTTTT.

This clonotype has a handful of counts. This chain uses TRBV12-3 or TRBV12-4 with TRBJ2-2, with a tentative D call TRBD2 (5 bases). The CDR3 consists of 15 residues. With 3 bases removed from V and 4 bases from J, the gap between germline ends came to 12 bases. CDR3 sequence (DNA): TGTGCCAGCAGTTTGGGCGGGCCAGGCACCGGGGAGCTGTTTTTT. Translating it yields CASSLGGPGTGELFF.

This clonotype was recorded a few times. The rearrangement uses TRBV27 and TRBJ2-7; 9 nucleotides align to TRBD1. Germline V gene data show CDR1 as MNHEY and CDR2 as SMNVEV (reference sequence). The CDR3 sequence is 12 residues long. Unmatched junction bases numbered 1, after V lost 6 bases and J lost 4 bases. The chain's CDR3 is CASRGQGYEQYF. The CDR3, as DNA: TGTGCCAGCAGGGGACAGGGTTACGAGCAGTACTTC.

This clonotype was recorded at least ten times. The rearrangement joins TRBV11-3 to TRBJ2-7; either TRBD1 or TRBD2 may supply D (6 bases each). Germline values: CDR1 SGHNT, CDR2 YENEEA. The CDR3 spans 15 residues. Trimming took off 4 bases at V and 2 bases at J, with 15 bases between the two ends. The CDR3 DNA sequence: TGTGCCAGCAGCTATAAGAGGGGGGTTACCTACGAGCAGTACTTC. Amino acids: CASSYKRGVTYEQYF. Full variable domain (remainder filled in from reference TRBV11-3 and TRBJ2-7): EAGVVQSPRYKIIEKKQPVAFWCNPISGHNTLYWYLQNLGQGPELLIRYENEEAVDDSQLPKDRFSAERLKGVDSTLKIQPAELGDSAVYLCASSYKRGVTYEQYFGPGTRLTVT.

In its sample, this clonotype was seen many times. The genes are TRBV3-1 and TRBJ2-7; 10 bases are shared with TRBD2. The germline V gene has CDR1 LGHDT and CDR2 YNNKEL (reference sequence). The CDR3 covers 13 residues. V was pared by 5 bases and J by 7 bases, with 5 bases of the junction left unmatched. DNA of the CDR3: TGTGCCAGCAGCGTACTAGCGGGGTTTGAGCAGTACTTC. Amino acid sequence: CASSVLAGFEQYF.

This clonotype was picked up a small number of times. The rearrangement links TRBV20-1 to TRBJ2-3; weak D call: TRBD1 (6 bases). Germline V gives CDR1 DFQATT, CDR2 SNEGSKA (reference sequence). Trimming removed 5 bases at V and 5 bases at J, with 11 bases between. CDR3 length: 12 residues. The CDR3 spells CSAHIRGDTQYF. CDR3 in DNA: TGCAGTGCTCATATCAGGGGAGATACGCAGTATTTT.

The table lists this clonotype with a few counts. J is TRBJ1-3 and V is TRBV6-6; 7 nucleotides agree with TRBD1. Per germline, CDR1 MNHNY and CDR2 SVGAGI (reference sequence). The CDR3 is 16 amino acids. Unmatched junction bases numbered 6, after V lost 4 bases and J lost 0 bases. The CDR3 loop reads CASSWGTALSGNTIYF. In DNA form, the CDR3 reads TGTGCCAGCAGTTGGGGGACAGCCCTCTCTGGAAACACCATATATTTT.

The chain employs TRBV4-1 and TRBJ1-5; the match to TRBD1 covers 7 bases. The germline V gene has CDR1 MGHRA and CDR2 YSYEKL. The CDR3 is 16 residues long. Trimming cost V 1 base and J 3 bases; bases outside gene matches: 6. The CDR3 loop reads CASSQAEGAVNQPQHF. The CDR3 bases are TGCGCCAGCAGCCAAGCTGAGGGGGCAGTCAATCAGCCCCAGCATTTT.

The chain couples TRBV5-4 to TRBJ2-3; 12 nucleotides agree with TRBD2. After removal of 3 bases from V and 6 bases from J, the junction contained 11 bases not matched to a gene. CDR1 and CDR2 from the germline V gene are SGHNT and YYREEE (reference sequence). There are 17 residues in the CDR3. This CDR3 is CASSSRGLAGLRDTQYF. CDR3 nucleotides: TGTGCCAGCAGCTCGCGAGGACTAGCGGGGTTAAGGGATACGCAGTATTTT.

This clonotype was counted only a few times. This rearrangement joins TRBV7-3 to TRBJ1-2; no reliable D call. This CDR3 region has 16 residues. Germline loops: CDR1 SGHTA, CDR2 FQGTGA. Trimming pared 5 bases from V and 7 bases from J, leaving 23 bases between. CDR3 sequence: CASSPGQTSRTSGYTF. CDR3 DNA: TGTGCCAGCAGCCCAGGTCAGACTTCCAGGACGAGTGGCTACACCTTC.

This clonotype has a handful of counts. CDR3 in DNA: TGTGCCAGCAGCCCCGTGAGGGGAAATTCACCCCTCCACTTT. This codes for CASSPVRGNSPLHF. This rearrangement joins TRBV7-9 to TRBJ1-6; weak D call: TRBD1 (5 bases). Deletions cut 5 bases from V and 7 bases from J, with 12 bases between. CDR1 and CDR2 from the germline V gene are SEHNR and FQNEAQ (reference sequence). This CDR3 has 14 residues.

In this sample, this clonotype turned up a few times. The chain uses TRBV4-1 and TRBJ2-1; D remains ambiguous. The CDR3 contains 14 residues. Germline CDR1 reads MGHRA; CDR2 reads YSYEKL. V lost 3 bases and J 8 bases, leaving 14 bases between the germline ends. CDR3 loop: CASSQPLGGDEQFF. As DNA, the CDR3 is TGCGCCAGCAGCCAGCCCCTGGGTGGCGATGAGCAGTTCTTC.

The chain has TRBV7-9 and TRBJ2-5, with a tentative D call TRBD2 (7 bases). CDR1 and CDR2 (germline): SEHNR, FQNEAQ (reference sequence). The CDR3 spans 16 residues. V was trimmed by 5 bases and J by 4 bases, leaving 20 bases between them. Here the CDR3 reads CASSPLGRGPAETQYF. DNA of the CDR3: TGTGCCAGCAGCCCTCTTGGGCGGGGGCCCGCAGAGACCCAGTACTTC. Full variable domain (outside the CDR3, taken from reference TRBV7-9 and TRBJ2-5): DTGVSQNPRHKITKRGQNVTFRCDPISEHNRLYWYRQTLGQGPEFLTYFQNEAQLEKSRLLSDRFSAERPKGSFSTLEIQRTEQGDSAMYLCASSPLGRGPAETQYFGPGTRLLVL.

The CDR3 here is CASSPSRVNYGYTF. In nucleotides, the CDR3 is TGTGCCAGCAGCCCCTCCAGGGTGAACTATGGCTACACCTTC. The chain links TRBV7-8 to TRBJ1-2, with D maybe TRBD1 (5 bases). Germline lookup yields CDR1 SGHVS and CDR2 FQNEAQ. The ends were cut back, 5 bases at V and 2 bases at J, with 12 bases in the middle. The CDR3 runs 14 residues. The full variable domain, rest sourced from reference TRBV7-8 and TRBJ1-2, is GAGVSQSPRYKVAKRGQDVALRCDPISGHVSLFWYQQALGQGPEFLTYFQNEAQLDKSGLPSDRFFAERPEGSVSTLKIQRTQQEDSAVYLCASSPSRVNYGYTFGSGTRLTVV.

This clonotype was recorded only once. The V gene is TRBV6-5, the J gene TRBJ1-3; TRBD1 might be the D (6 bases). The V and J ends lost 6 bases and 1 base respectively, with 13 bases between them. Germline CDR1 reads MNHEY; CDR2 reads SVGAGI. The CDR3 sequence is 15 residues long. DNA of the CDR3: TGTGCCAGCAGCCTTAACAGGGTTTCTGGAAACACCATATATTTT. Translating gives CASSLNRVSGNTIYF.

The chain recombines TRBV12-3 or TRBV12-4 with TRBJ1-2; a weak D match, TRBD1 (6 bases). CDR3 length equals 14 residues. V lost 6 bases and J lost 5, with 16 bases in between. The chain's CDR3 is CASSETGTSYGYTF. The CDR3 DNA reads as TGTGCCAGCAGCGAAACCGGGACAAGTTATGGCTACACCTTC.

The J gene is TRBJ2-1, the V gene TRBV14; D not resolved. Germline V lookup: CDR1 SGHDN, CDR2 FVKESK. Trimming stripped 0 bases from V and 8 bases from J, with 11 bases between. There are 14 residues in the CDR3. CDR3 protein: CASSQEVMDDEQFF. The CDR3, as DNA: TGTGCCAGCAGCCAAGAGGTAATGGACGATGAGCAGTTCTTC. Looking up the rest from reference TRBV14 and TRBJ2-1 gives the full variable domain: EAGVTQFPSHSVIEKGQTVTLRCDPISGHDNLYWYRRVMGKEIKFLLHFVKESKQDESGMPNNRFLAERTGGTYSTLKVQPAELEDSGVYFCASSQEVMDDEQFFGPGTRLTVL.

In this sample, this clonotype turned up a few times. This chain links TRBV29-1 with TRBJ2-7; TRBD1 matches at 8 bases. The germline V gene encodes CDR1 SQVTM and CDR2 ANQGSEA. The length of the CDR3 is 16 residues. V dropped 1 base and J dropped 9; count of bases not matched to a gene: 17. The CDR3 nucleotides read TGCAGCGTTGAAGCTCGGACAGGGAACGGACTATGGGTGCAGTACTTC. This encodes CSVEARTGNGLWVQYF.

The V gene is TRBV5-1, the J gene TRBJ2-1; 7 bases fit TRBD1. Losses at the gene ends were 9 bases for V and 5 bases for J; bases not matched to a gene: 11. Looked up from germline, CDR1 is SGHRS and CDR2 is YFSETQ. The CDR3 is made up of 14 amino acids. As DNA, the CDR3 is TGCGCCACGCAACCCGGGACAGCGAACAATGAGCAGTTCTTC. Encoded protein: CATQPGTANNEQFF.

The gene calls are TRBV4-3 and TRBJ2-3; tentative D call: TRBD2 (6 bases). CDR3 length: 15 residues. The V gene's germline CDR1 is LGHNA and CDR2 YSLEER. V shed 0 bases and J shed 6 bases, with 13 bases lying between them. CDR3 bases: TGCGCCAGCAGCCAAGATATGCTAGCGCTCGATACGCAGTATTTT. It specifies CASSQDMLALDTQYF.

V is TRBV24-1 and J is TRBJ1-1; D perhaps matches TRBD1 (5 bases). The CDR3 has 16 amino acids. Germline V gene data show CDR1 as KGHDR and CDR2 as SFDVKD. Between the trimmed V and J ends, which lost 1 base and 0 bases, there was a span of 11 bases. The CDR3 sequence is CATSDLGDGLNTEAFF. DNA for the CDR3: TGTGCCACCAGTGATTTAGGGGACGGCCTGAACACTGAAGCTTTCTTT.

CDR3 sequence (DNA): TGCAGCGTTGCAAGGGGGACAGCCAAAAACATTCAGTACTTC. It encodes CSVARGTAKNIQYF. The genes are TRBV29-1 and TRBJ2-4, with TRBD1 as a possible D gene (6 bases). Trimming removed 4 bases at V and 0 bases at J, with 10 bases between. Germline CDR1 reads SQVTM; CDR2 reads ANQGSEA. This CDR3 has 14 amino acids.

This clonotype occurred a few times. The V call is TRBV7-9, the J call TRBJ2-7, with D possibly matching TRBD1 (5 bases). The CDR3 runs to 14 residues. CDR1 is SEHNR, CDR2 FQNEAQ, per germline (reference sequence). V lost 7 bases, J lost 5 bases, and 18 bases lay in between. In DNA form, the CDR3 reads TGTGCCAGCACGGGTGCCGCCAGGGCGGACGAGCAGTACTTC. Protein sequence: CASTGAARADEQYF.

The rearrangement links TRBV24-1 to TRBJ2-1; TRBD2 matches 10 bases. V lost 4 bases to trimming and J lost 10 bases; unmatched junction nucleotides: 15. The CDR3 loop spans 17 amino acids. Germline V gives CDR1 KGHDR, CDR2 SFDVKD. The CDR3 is CATSDHSGLADAKEQFF. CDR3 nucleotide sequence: TGTGCCACCAGTGACCACAGCGGACTAGCGGACGCAAAGGAGCAGTTCTTC.

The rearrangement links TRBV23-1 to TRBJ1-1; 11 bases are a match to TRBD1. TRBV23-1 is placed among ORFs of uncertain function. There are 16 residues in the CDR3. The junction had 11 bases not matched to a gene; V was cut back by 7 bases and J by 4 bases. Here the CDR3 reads CASTRDRGLIGTEAFF. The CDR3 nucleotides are TGCGCCAGCACCCGGGACAGGGGGTTGATAGGCACTGAAGCTTTCTTT.